This TCR beta chain was sequenced for a study of blood T cells in healthy people across ages. Study as a whole: Researchers report that template switching captured about one barcoded beta molecule per two T cells.

A second about 7 to 12 cycle PCR used barcoded and J-beta primers. TCRdb reprocessed the 5' RACE reads with MiXCR, giving one entry per CDR3 protein. Here the sample spans roughly 720,000 distinct CDR3 sequences, 53% being singletons. Turning to this clonotype: Its antigen is not identified.

Study outcomes and limitations: Aged donors had fewer naive CD4+ cells and lower diversity than long-lived donors. Diversity of TCR beta correlated strongly with naive T cell percentage.

Germline lookup yields CDR1 MNHNY and CDR2 SVGAGI (reference sequence). V gave up 8 bases and J gave up 8 bases, with 24 bases separating them. This CDR3 region has 15 residues. Isolation yielded PBMCs, at least 6.5 million per sample, in every case. Sequences were obtained from blood. This chain joins TRBV6-6 and TRBJ1-2; D is perhaps TRBD1 (5 bases). The clonotype comes from a man at least 80 years old in good health. CDR3 nucleotides: TGTGCCAGCGGTAGGGACGGCCCGTTGTCTTGGGGCTACACCTTC. Encoded protein: CASGRDGPLSWGYTF.